A single sample gave rise to the 20 T cell receptor beta chains below, sequenced in a study of blood T cell repertoires in COVID-19. The repertoire was sequenced with immunoSEQ multiplex PCR; TCRdb's copy has only in-frame clones and lacks some. The table lists around 270,000 clones, around 88% of them singletons. Sequenced: peripheral blood. These TCRs come from a man aged 25 to 45 with acute or convalescent COVID-19.

The V gene is TRBV5-1, the J gene TRBJ1-5; D might be TRBD1 (5 bases). The CDR3 covers 14 residues. V was pared by 4 bases and J by 3 bases, with 11 bases between. Germline lookup yields CDR1 SGHRS and CDR2 YFSETQ. The CDR3 DNA reads TGCGCCAGCAGCGCGGGACCACCCAATCAGCCCCAGCATTTT. It encodes CASSAGPPNQPQHF.

The chain recombines TRBV28 with TRBJ1-2; no clear D. Germline V gives CDR1 MDHEN, CDR2 SYDVKM. This CDR3 spans 11 amino acids. Trimming took off 6 bases at V and 5 bases at J, with 7 bases between the two ends. CDR3: CASRTVYGYTF. The CDR3 coding sequence is TGTGCCAGCAGGACTGTTTATGGCTACACCTTC.

The CDR3 here is CASSLRTGSGNTIYF. The CDR3 region has the DNA TGTGCCAGCAGTTTAAGAACAGGGTCTGGAAACACCATATATTTT. V gene TRBV28 combines with J gene TRBJ1-3; D is perhaps TRBD1 (6 bases). This CDR3 is 15 amino acids long. The germline CDR1 and CDR2 sequences are MDHEN and SYDVKM. V was shortened by 2 bases and J by 1 base, with 9 bases between the two germline ends.

The chain joins TRBV7-3 to TRBJ2-1, with 11 bases identical to TRBD2. The CDR3 length is 15 residues. The V gene's germline CDR1 is SGHTA and CDR2 FQGTGA. V lost 4 bases, J lost 10 bases, and 9 bases stayed unmatched. The DNA for the CDR3 is TGTGCCAGCAGCTCCCCGACTAGCGGGAAAAGGGAGCAGTTCTTC. Encoded protein: CASSSPTSGKREQFF. The entire variable domain, with the rest obtained from reference TRBV7-3 and TRBJ2-1, is as follows: GAGVSQTPSNKVTEKGKYVELRCDPISGHTALYWYRQSLGQGPEFLIYFQGTGAADDSGLPNDRFFAVRPEGSVSTLKIQRTERGDSAVYLCASSSPTSGKREQFFGPGTRLTVL.

The V and J genes are TRBV28 and TRBJ1-3; D remains ambiguous. V was cut by 0 bases and J by 2 bases, with 8 bases left in between. Per the germline V gene, CDR1 is MDHEN and CDR2 is SYDVKM. There are 15 residues in the CDR3. CDR3 region: CASSLWKTPGNTIYF. In DNA form, the CDR3 reads TGTGCCAGCAGTTTATGGAAAACTCCTGGAAACACCATATATTTT.

The chain joins TRBV11-2 to TRBJ2-7; the D gene is possibly TRBD2 (6 bases). Per the germline V gene, CDR1 is SGHAT and CDR2 is FQNNGV. The CDR3 is 14 residues long. Trimming pared 7 bases from V and 5 bases from J, leaving 18 bases between. Here the CDR3 reads CASIARLGPHEQYF. DNA of the CDR3: TGTGCCAGCATCGCCCGACTAGGACCCCACGAGCAGTACTTC.

Only a few counts were recorded for this clone. This rearrangement joins TRBV6-2 or TRBV6-3 to TRBJ1-5; D is uncertain. V shed 4 bases and J shed 7 bases, with 14 bases lying between them. The CDR3 is made up of 14 amino acids. Germline V gives CDR1 MNHEY, CDR2 SVGEGT. Here the CDR3 reads CASSSPTVKQPQHF. In DNA form, the CDR3 reads TGTGCCAGCAGTTCTCCAACAGTCAAACAGCCCCAGCATTTT.

V is TRBV24-1 and J is TRBJ2-5, with TRBD1 identical over 10 bases. The germline V gene encodes CDR1 KGHDR and CDR2 SFDVKD. The V segment lost 0 bases and the J segment 5 bases; nucleotides outside the gene matches: 5. The CDR3 length is 16 residues. The CDR3 sequence: CATSDLDGTGVETQYF. For the CDR3, the DNA is TGTGCCACCAGTGATTTGGACGGGACAGGGGTCGAGACCCAGTACTTC.

The V and J genes are TRBV24-1 and TRBJ2-1, with a tentative D call TRBD2 (6 bases). The V and J ends lost 2 bases and 8 bases respectively, with 9 bases between them. In germline, CDR1 is KGHDR, CDR2 SFDVKD. The CDR3 length is 13 residues. The CDR3 nucleotides are TGTGCCACCAGTGATTGGACGGGGGATGAGCAGTTCTTC. It specifies CATSDWTGDEQFF.

J is TRBJ1-2 and V is TRBV12-3 or TRBV12-4, with TRBD1 as a possible D gene (6 bases). The CDR3 length is 13 residues. Trimming pared 3 bases from V and 10 bases from J, leaving 15 bases between. As DNA, the CDR3 is TGTGCCAGCAGTTTGGGGAACAGGGCTGACTACACCTTC. Encoded protein: CASSLGNRADYTF.

The gene calls are TRBV7-6 and TRBJ1-4, with D perhaps TRBD1 (6 bases). Germline V CDR1 and CDR2: SGHVS, FNYEAQ. CDR3 length equals 18 residues. The V end was cut by 4 bases, the J end by 2 bases, with 20 bases between. In DNA form, the CDR3 reads TGTGCCAGCAGCTCCAGGGGCTCCTGGCGTGTGACTAATGAAAAACTGTTTTTT. Its translation: CASSSRGSWRVTNEKLFF. Full variable domain (outside the CDR3, taken from reference TRBV7-6 and TRBJ1-4): GAGVSQSPRYKVTKRGQDVALRCDPISGHVSLYWYRQALGQGPEFLTYFNYEAQQDKSGLPNDRFSAERPEGSISTLTIQRTEQRDSAMYRCASSSRGSWRVTNEKLFFGSGTQLSVL.

The CDR3 protein is CAIRTGATLQYF. DNA of the CDR3: TGTGCCATCAGGACAGGGGCTACCTTGCAGTACTTC. The chain couples TRBV28 to TRBJ2-7, with 9 bases lining up with TRBD1. CDR1 and CDR2 from the germline V gene are MDHEN and SYDVKM. The CDR3 is 12 amino acids. V lost 10 bases and J lost 9; bases outside the gene matches: 10.

This clone was detected only once. The chain combines TRBV4-2 with TRBJ2-2, with 9 bases matching TRBD2. The junction had 10 bases not matched to a gene; V was cut back by 2 bases and J by 6 bases. The CDR3 is 17 residues long. Germline V gene data show CDR1 as LGHNA and CDR2 as YNFKEQ. In DNA form, the CDR3 reads TGTGCCAGCAGCCAACCCCCCTGGCGGGGGGGGGCCGGGGAGCTGTTTTTT. It yields the protein CASSQPPWRGGAGELFF.

The chain employs TRBV7-8 and TRBJ2-1; 11 bases are a match to TRBD2. The CDR3 is 14 amino acids. J lost 7 bases, V lost 5 bases, and 4 bases had no gene match. Germline V CDR1 and CDR2: SGHVS, FQNEAQ. The CDR3 spells CASSRGTSGNEQFF. CDR3 bases: TGTGCCAGCAGCCGAGGGACTAGCGGTAATGAGCAGTTCTTC. The full variable domain, in which reference TRBV7-8 and TRBJ2-1 provide the parts outside the CDR3, is GAGVSQSPRYKVAKRGQDVALRCDPISGHVSLFWYQQALGQGPEFLTYFQNEAQLDKSGLPSDRFFAERPEGSVSTLKIQRTQQEDSAVYLCASSRGTSGNEQFFGPGTRLTVL.

This clone has just a few counts. V is TRBV5-1 and J is TRBJ2-3, with D possibly matching TRBD1 (5 bases). This CDR3 is built from 16 residues. Trimming pared 2 bases from V and 3 bases from J, leaving 16 bases between. Germline loops: CDR1 SGHRS, CDR2 YFSETQ. CDR3 nucleotides: TGCGCCAGCAGCTTATCAGGGCACGCTCCGACAGATACGCAGTATTTT. Protein product: CASSLSGHAPTDTQYF. The entire variable domain, with the rest obtained from reference TRBV5-1 and TRBJ2-3, is as follows: KAGVTQTPRYLIKTRGQQVTLSCSPISGHRSVSWYQQTPGQGLQFLFEYFSETQRNKGNFPGRFSGRQFSNSRSEMNVSTLELGDSALYLCASSLSGHAPTDTQYFGPGTRLTVL.

This chain joins TRBV6-4 and TRBJ2-4; 11 bases agree with TRBD1. Germline V gene sequence: CDR1 MRHNA, CDR2 SNTAGT. J lost 11 bases, V lost 0 bases, and 3 bases had no gene match. The CDR3 length is 14 residues. The CDR3 reads CASSDSGTGGVQYF. The CDR3 nucleotides read TGTGCCAGCAGTGACTCGGGGACAGGGGGAGTTCAGTACTTC.

V is TRBV6-2 or TRBV6-3 and J is TRBJ2-3; D may be TRBD2 (5 bases). The CDR3 spans 14 residues. V lost 2 bases, J lost 4 bases, and 10 bases lay in between. Germline V CDR1 and CDR2: MNHEY, SVGEGT. CDR3: CASSYPDSSDTQYF. The CDR3 DNA is TGTGCCAGCAGTTACCCGGACTCTTCAGATACGCAGTATTTT.

This rearrangement joins TRBV27 to TRBJ1-1; 7 positions match TRBD1. Germline V gene data show CDR1 as MNHEY and CDR2 as SMNVEV (reference sequence). The CDR3 is made up of 14 amino acids. V lost 5 bases and J lost 5; bases outside the gene matches: 8. The CDR3, as DNA: TGTGCCAGCAGTAGGAGAGGGGGCTTTACTGAAGCTTTCTTT. This encodes CASSRRGGFTEAFF.

The CDR3 DNA sequence: TGCGCCAGCAGCCCCGGAGGTACGAACACCGGGGAGCTGTTTTTT. It yields the protein CASSPGGTNTGELFF. This sequence joins TRBV5-1 and TRBJ2-2; a possible D gene is TRBD2 (5 bases). Germline values: CDR1 SGHRS, CDR2 YFSETQ. This CDR3 has 15 residues. V was shortened by 4 bases and J by 0 bases, with 10 bases between the two germline ends.

The DNA for the CDR3 is TGTGCCAGCAGCTTAAGACACACAAATTCACCCCTCCACTTT. Its protein is CASSLRHTNSPLHF. The rearrangement links TRBV7-3 to TRBJ1-6; D is unclear. Germline V gives CDR1 SGHTA, CDR2 FQGTGA. The CDR3 spans 14 residues. The V end was cut by 1 base, the J end by 7 bases, with 8 bases between.